Listed below are T cell receptor beta chains from one sample, sequenced in a study of beta chain features in type 1 diabetes. Generated by immunoSEQ multiplex PCR, the TCRdb table keeps only in-frame clones and is missing some. The sample contains about 700,000 clones, about an eighth of which appear only once. The sequenced sample consisted of naive CD4+ T cells from blood. Every receptor here comes from a man younger than 30 with type 1 diabetes. CDR3s include the opening cysteine and the closing phenylalanine or tryptophan. The order of the fields is D gene, V gene, J gene, CDR3 length, clone size, CDR3 DNA, CDR3 protein. A D gene is named only where the DNA matches it firmly. The size field is filled for only some rows; it gives once, few, many or a size class.

d_gene: NA
v_gene: TRBV10-3
j_gene: TRBJ1-1
len: 12
abundance: NA
CDR3nt: TGTGCCATCAGCGGATTAAACACTGAAGCTTTCTTT
CDR3aa: CAISGLNTEAFF

d_gene: NA
v_gene: TRBV6-6
j_gene: TRBJ1-1
len: 13
abundance: few
CDR3nt: TGTGCCAGCAGTCTAAGGGAGACCACTGAAGCTTTCTTT
CDR3aa: CASSLRETTEAFF

d_gene: NA
v_gene: TRBV15
j_gene: TRBJ2-3
len: 13
abundance: few
CDR3nt: TGTGCCACCAGCAGAGATTCGGAGGATACGCAGTATTTT
CDR3aa: CATSRDSEDTQYF

d_gene: TRBD1
v_gene: TRBV11-2
j_gene: TRBJ1-2
len: 12
abundance: NA
CDR3nt: TGTGCCAGCAGCTGGGACAGGGGTGGCTACACCTTC
CDR3aa: CASSWDRGGYTF

d_gene: TRBD1
v_gene: TRBV28
j_gene: TRBJ1-4
len: 14
abundance: few
CDR3nt: TGTGCCAGCACCCCCACCGTGGGACAGCCAAAACTGTTTTTT
CDR3aa: CASTPTVGQPKLFF

d_gene: TRBD1
v_gene: TRBV7-9
j_gene: TRBJ1-2
len: 13
abundance: few
CDR3nt: TGTGCCAGCAGGTCAGAGGGGGCCTATGGCTACACCTTC
CDR3aa: CASRSEGAYGYTF

d_gene: NA
v_gene: TRBV7-9
j_gene: TRBJ1-2
len: 10
abundance: few
CDR3nt: TGTGCCAGCAGCTCCGCAGGCTACACCTTC
CDR3aa: CASSSAGYTF

d_gene: NA
v_gene: TRBV25-1
j_gene: TRBJ1-5
len: 13
abundance: few
CDR3nt: TGTGCCAGCAGTGGGGCATACAATCAGCCCCAGCATTTT
CDR3aa: CASSGAYNQPQHF

d_gene: NA
v_gene: TRBV28
j_gene: TRBJ2-7
len: 18
abundance: NA
CDR3nt: TGTGCCAGCAGCTCCGCCGGGCCGAACCAGGGAGTCGGCTACGAGCAGTACTTC
CDR3aa: CASSSAGPNQGVGYEQYF

d_gene: TRBD1
v_gene: TRBV19
j_gene: TRBJ1-4
len: 14
abundance: NA
CDR3nt: TGTGCCAGTAAAGACAGGGTCCTAGGGGAAAAACTGTTTTTT
CDR3aa: CASKDRVLGEKLFF

d_gene: TRBD1
v_gene: TRBV2
j_gene: TRBJ2-1
len: 13
abundance: NA
CDR3nt: TGTGCCAGCAGTGAAGGGGCCCGGGACAGCGAGTTCTTC
CDR3aa: CASSEGARDSEFF

d_gene: NA
v_gene: TRBV4-1
j_gene: TRBJ2-3
len: 15
abundance: NA
CDR3nt: TGCGCCAGCAGCCAGTGGTGGGGGGGCACAGATACGCAGTATTTT
CDR3aa: CASSQWWGGTDTQYF

d_gene: NA
v_gene: TRBV15
j_gene: TRBJ1-3
len: 16
abundance: NA
CDR3nt: TGTGCCACCAGCAGAGACTTGACAGGCTCTGGAAACACCATATATTTT
CDR3aa: CATSRDLTGSGNTIYF

d_gene: NA
v_gene: TRBV11-2
j_gene: TRBJ2-7
len: 15
abundance: few
CDR3nt: TGTGCCAGCAGCTTAGATTACCACACAGCCTACGAGCAGTACTTC
CDR3aa: CASSLDYHTAYEQYF

d_gene: NA
v_gene: TRBV28
j_gene: TRBJ2-1
len: 12
abundance: few
CDR3nt: TGTGCCAGCCAGAGCTCCTACAATGAGCAGTTCTTC
CDR3aa: CASQSSYNEQFF

d_gene: NA
v_gene: TRBV28
j_gene: TRBJ2-7
len: 14
abundance: NA
CDR3nt: TGTGCCAGCAGCCTCGGGGACAAGGGTTACGAGCAGTACTTC
CDR3aa: CASSLGDKGYEQYF

d_gene: TRBD2
v_gene: TRBV6-1
j_gene: TRBJ2-5
len: 15
abundance: NA
CDR3nt: TGTGCCAGCAGTGACAGCGGGGGGGCCACGGAGACCCAGTACTTC
CDR3aa: CASSDSGGATETQYF

d_gene: NA
v_gene: TRBV7-2
j_gene: TRBJ2-5
len: 12
abundance: few
CDR3nt: TGTGCCAGCAGCCCCGTTAGTGGGACCCAGTACTTC
CDR3aa: CASSPVSGTQYF